A selection of T cell receptor beta chains follows, all from one sample in a study of CD8+ T cells in alopecia areata. Libraries were prepared by immunoSEQ multiplex PCR; TCRdb keeps only in-frame clonotypes and omits some of them. The repertoire holds 9,500 to 15,000 clones, with 60% as singletons. Sequenced sample: skin. The receptors were gathered from a human donor with alopecia areata. The CDR3 runs from the conserved cysteine through the conserved F or W. D genes are given only for firm matches. The size field is filled for only some rows; it gives once, few, many or a size class.

d_call | clone_size | j_call | v_call | cdr3_nt | cdr3_aa
. | . | TRBJ2-5 | TRBV4-3 | TGCGCCAGCAGCCAAGTTTTGGCGGGGGCGGATGAGACCCAGTACTTC | CASSQVLAGADETQYF
TRBD1 | . | TRBJ1-5 | TRBV6-5 | TGTGCCAGCAGAAAACAGGGGTATAGCAATCAGCCCCAGCATTTT | CASRKQGYSNQPQHF
. | few | TRBJ2-7 | TRBV28 | TGTGCCAGCAGGACACAGAGTTCCTACGAGCAGTACTTC | CASRTQSSYEQYF
TRBD1 | . | TRBJ1-1 | TRBV2 | TGTGCCAGCAGGACCCAACAGGGGCGCTATACGGAAGCTTTCTTT | CASRTQQGRYTEAFF
. | . | TRBJ2-2 | TRBV6-5 | TGTGCCAGCAGTTACTCCCGAGGGTGGGGTGACGGGGAGCTGTTTTTT | CASSYSRGWGDGELFF
. | . | TRBJ1-5 | TRBV27 | TGTGCCAGCAGTTTATGGGGCTACCTTAATCAGCCCCAGCATTTT | CASSLWGYLNQPQHF
TRBD1 | . | TRBJ1-5 | TRBV19 | TGTGCCAGTATGGAGCAGGGGGGGCAGCCCCAGCATTTT | CASMEQGGQPQHF
. | once | TRBJ1-2 | TRBV5-4 | TGTGCCAGCAGCCAAGATCTGGGGGAAGTCTATGGCTACACCTTC | CASSQDLGEVYGYTF
TRBD1 | few | TRBJ2-3 | TRBV9 | TGTGCCAGCAGCGTAAAACAGGGGCATTGGACTAGCACAGATACGCAGTATTTT | CASSVKQGHWTSTDTQYF
. | . | TRBJ1-1 | TRBV7-2 | TGTGCCAGCAGCTTTGCCAGTCCTCTTATGAACACTGAAGCTTTCTTT | CASSFASPLMNTEAFF
TRBD2 | . | TRBJ2-3 | TRBV7-3 | TGTGCCAGCAGCTCAGCGGGAGAGGAGGCGCAGTATTTT | CASSSAGEEAQYF
. | . | TRBJ1-5 | TRBV7-9 | TGTGCCAGCAGCCGCGATGCATGGACCGAATATAGCAATCAGCCCCAGCATTTT | CASSRDAWTEYSNQPQHF
. | . | TRBJ1-2 | TRBV6-5 | TGTGCCAGCAGGCCGACCTGGACAGAGAACTATGGCTACACCTTC | CASRPTWTENYGYTF
. | . | TRBJ2-7 | TRBV30 | TGTGCCTGGGCCTCGCGGGTAGCGGCTCCCTACGAGCAGTACTTC | CAWASRVAAPYEQYF
. | . | TRBJ2-1 | TRBV4-1 | TGCGCCAGCAGCCAACTCGATATAATTTCGTTTTCTGAGCAGTTCTTC | CASSQLDIISFSEQFF
. | . | TRBJ1-3 | TRBV25-1 | TGTGCCAGCAGTGTATCTGGAAACACCATATATTTT | CASSVSGNTIYF